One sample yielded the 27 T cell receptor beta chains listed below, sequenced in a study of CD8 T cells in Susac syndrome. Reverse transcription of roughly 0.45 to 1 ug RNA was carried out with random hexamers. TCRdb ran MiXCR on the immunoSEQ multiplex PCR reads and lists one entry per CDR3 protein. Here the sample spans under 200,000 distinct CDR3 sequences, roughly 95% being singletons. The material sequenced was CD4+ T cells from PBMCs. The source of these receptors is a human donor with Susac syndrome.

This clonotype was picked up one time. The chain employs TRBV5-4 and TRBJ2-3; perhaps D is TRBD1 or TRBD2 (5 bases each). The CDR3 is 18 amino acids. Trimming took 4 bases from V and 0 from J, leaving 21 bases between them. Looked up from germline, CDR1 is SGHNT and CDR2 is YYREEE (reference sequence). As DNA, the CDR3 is TGTGCCAGCAGCCGACTCGACTGGGGCGGGTATAGCACAGATACGCAGTATTTT. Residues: CASSRLDWGGYSTDTQYF.

The CDR3 region is CASLRQGNTDTQYF. DNA for the CDR3: TGTGCCAGCCTTCGACAGGGAAACACAGATACGCAGTATTTT. The J gene is TRBJ2-3, the V gene TRBV2; TRBD1 aligns across 7 bases. CDR1 is SNHLY, CDR2 FYNNEI, per germline. Trimming at V came to 8 bases and at J to 2 bases, leaving 7 bases not matched to a gene. This CDR3 comprises 14 residues.

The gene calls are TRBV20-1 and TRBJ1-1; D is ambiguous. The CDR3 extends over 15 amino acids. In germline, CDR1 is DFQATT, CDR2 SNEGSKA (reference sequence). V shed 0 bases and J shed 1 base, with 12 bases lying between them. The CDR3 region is CSARDAPLRNTEAFF. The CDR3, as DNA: TGCAGTGCTAGAGATGCGCCTCTAAGGAACACTGAAGCTTTCTTT.

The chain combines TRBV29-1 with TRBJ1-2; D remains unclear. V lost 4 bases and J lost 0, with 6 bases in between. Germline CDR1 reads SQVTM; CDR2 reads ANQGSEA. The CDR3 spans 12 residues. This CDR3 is CSVASPNYGYTF. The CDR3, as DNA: TGCAGCGTTGCGTCCCCTAACTATGGCTACACCTTC.

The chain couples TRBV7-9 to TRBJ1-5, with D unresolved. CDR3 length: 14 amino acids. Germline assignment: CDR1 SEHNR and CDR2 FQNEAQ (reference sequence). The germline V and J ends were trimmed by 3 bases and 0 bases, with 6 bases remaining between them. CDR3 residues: CASSLGHSNQPQHF. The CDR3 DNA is TGTGCCAGCAGCTTGGGTCATAGCAATCAGCCCCAGCATTTT.

The CDR3 nucleotides are TGTGCCTGGAGTGCCGGAAGTGTAGTTTTCGAGCAGTACTTC. Its protein is CAWSAGSVVFEQYF. The gene calls are TRBV30 and TRBJ2-7; D gene unclear. Per the germline V gene, CDR1 is GTSNPN and CDR2 is SVGIG (reference sequence). CDR3 length equals 14 residues. Trimming shortened V by 1 base and J by 6 bases, and 16 bases separated the two germline ends.

CDR3 sequence: CAWGSHGNEQYF. CDR3 coding DNA: TGTGCCTGGGGCTCGCATGGGAACGAGCAGTACTTC. The chain couples TRBV30 to TRBJ2-7; D gene uncertain. The CDR3 spans 12 residues. From germline, CDR1 is GTSNPN and CDR2 SVGIG (reference sequence). The ends were cut back, 5 bases at V and 5 bases at J, with 13 bases in the middle.

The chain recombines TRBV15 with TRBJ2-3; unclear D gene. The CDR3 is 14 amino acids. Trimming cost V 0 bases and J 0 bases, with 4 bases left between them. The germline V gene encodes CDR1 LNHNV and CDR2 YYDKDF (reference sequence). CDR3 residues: CATSRDGSTDTQYF. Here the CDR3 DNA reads TGTGCCACCAGCAGAGACGGGAGCACAGATACGCAGTATTTT.

The CDR3 DNA sequence: TGTGCCAGCAGCTTAGGACTGGGGCCCTACGAGCAGTACTTC. Amino acid sequence: CASSLGLGPYEQYF. This chain links TRBV11-2 with TRBJ2-7; D is perhaps TRBD1 (5 bases). Deletions cut 1 base from V and 2 bases from J, with 9 bases between. Germline CDR1 SGHAT, CDR2 FQNNGV. The CDR3 runs 14 residues. Full variable domain (remainder filled in from reference TRBV11-2 and TRBJ2-7): EAGVAQSPRYKIIEKRQSVAFWCNPISGHATLYWYQQILGQGPKLLIQFQNNGVVDDSQLPKDRFSAERLKGVDSTLKIQPAKLEDSAVYLCASSLGLGPYEQYFGPGTRLTVT.

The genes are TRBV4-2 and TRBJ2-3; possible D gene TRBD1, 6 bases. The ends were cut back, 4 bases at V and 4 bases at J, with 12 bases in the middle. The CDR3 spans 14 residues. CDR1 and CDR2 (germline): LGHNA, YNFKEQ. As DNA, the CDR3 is TGTGCCAGCAGCCTGGGACATAGGGCAGATACGCAGTATTTT. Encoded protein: CASSLGHRADTQYF.

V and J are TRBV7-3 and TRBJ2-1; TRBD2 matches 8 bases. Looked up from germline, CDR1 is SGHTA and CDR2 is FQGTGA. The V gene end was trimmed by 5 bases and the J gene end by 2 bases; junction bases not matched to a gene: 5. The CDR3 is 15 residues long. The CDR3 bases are TGTGCCAGCAGCCCCACTAGCGGCCCCTACAATGAGCAGTTCTTC. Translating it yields CASSPTSGPYNEQFF.

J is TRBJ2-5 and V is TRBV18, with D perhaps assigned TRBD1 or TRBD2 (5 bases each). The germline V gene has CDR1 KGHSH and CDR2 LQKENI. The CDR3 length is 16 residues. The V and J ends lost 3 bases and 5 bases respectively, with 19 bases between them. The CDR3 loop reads CASSPREEGAGETQYF. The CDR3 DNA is TGTGCCAGCTCACCTCGGGAAGAAGGGGCCGGGGAGACCCAGTACTTC.

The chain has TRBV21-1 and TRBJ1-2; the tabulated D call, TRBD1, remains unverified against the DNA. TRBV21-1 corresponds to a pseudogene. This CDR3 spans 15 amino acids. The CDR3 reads CASSKVRQGGSGYTF. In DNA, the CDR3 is TGTGCCAGCAGCAAAGTCCGACAGGGTGGTAGTGGCTACACCTTC.

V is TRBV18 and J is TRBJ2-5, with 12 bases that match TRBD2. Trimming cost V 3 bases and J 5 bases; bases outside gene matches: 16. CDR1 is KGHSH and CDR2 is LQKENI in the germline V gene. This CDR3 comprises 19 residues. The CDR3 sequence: CASSPLPLSTSGRLETQYF. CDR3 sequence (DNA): TGTGCCAGCTCACCCCTGCCTTTGTCGACTAGCGGGAGATTGGAGACCCAGTACTTC. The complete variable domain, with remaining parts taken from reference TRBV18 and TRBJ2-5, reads NAGVMQNPRHLVRRRGQEARLRCSPMKGHSHVYWYRQLPEEGLKFMVYLQKENIIDESGMPKERFSAEFPKEGPSILRIQQVVRGDSAAYFCASSPLPLSTSGRLETQYFGPGTRLLVL.

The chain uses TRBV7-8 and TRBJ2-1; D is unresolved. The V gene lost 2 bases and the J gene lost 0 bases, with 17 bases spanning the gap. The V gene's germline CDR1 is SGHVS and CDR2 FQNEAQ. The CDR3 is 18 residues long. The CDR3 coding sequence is TGTGCCAGCAGCTTAAAGAGGTGGCGGACGAGCTCCTACAATGAGCAGTTCTTC. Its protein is CASSLKRWRTSSYNEQFF.

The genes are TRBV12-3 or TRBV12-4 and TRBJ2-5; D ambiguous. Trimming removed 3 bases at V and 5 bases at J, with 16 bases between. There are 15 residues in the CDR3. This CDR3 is CASSLTSGFGETQYF. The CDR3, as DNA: TGTGCCAGCAGTTTGACCTCCGGGTTTGGGGAGACCCAGTACTTC.

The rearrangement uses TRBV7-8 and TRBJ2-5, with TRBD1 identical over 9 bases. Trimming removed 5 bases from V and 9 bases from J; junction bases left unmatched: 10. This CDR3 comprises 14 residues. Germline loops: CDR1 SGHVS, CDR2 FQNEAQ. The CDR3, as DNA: TGTGCCAGCAGCACCCGAGATGACAGGGGGGCCCAGTACTTC. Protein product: CASSTRDDRGAQYF.

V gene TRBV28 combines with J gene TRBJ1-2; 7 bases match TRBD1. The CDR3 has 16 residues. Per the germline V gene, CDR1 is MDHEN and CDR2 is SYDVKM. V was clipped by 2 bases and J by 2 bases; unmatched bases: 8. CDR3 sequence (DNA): TGTGCCAGCAGTTTAGGGGCAGGGACAGTAAACTATGGCTACACCTTC. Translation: CASSLGAGTVNYGYTF.

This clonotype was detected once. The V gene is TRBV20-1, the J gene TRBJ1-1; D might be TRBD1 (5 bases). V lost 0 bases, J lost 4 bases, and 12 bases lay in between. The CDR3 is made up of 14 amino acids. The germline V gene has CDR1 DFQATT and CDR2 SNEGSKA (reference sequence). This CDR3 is CSARDTQGGTEAFF. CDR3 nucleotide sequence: TGCAGTGCTAGAGATACGCAGGGTGGCACTGAAGCTTTCTTT.

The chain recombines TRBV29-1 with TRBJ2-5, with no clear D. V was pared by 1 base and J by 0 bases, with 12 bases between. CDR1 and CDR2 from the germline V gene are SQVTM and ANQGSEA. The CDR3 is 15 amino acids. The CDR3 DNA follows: TGCAGCGTTGAAGGGGGTTTGAAAAACCAAGAGACCCAGTACTTC. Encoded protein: CSVEGGLKNQETQYF. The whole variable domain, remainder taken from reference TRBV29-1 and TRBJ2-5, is SAVISQKPSRDICQRGTSLTIQCQVDSQVTMMFWYRQQPGQSLTLIATANQGSEATYESGFVIDKFPISRPNLTFSTLTVSNMSPEDSSIYLCSVEGGLKNQETQYFGPGTRLLVL.

Here the CDR3 reads CASIERGTANYGYTF. As DNA, the CDR3 is TGTGCCAGCATCGAACGAGGGACCGCTAACTATGGCTACACCTTC. The chain combines TRBV5-6 with TRBJ1-2; tentative D call: TRBD1 (5 bases). Per the germline V gene, CDR1 is SGHDT and CDR2 is YYEEEE. The CDR3 consists of 15 residues. V was trimmed by 6 bases and J by 0 bases, leaving 15 bases between them.

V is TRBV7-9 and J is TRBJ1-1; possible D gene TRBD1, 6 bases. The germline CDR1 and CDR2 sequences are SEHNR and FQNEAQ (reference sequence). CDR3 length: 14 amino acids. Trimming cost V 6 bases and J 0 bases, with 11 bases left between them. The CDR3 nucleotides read TGTGCCAGCAGATCGCAGGGGTTGAACACTGAAGCTTTCTTT. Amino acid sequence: CASRSQGLNTEAFF.

CDR3 protein: CASSSSIRANVLTF. DNA for the CDR3: TGTGCCAGCAGCTCGAGTATTCGGGCCAACGTCCTGACTTTC. The chain combines TRBV5-4 with TRBJ2-6, with D uncertain. The V end was cut by 3 bases, the J end by 5 bases, with 9 bases between. Germline assignment: CDR1 SGHNT and CDR2 YYREEE (reference sequence). This CDR3 comprises 14 residues.

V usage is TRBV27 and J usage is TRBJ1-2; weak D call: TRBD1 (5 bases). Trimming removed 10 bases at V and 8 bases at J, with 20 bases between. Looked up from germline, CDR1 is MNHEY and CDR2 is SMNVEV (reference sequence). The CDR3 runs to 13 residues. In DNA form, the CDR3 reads TGTGCCACCAGAGACCCTCGGGGGTTGGGCTACACCTTC. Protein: CATRDPRGLGYTF.

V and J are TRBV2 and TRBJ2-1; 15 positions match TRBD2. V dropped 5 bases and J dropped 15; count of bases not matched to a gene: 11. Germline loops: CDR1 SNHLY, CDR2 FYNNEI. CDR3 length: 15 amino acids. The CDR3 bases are TGTGCCAGCAGTAGGGGACTAGCGGGAGGAGGTGTAGGGTTCTTC. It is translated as CASSRGLAGGGVGFF.

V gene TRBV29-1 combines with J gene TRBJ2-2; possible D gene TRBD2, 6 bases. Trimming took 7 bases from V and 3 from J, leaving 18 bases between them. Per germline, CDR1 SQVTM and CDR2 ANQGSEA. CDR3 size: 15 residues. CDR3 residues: CSAPTGGTYTGELFF. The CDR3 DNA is TGCAGCGCCCCCACCGGTGGGACTTACACCGGGGAGCTGTTTTTT.

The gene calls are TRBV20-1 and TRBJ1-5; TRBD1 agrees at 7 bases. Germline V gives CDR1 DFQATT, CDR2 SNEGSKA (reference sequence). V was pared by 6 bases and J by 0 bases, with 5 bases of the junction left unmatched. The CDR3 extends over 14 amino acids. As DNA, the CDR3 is TGCAGTGCCCTCAGGGGGGATAGCAATCAGCCCCAGCATTTT. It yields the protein CSALRGDSNQPQHF.